There are a few counts of the clone carrying this T cell receptor beta chain. The data were obtained in a study of blood T cell repertoires in COVID-19. Per the authors' pipeline: Estimates of nucleated cell counts were drawn from the amplification of reference gene primers. Sequenced by immunoSEQ multiplex PCR; TCRdb stores in-frame clones only, minus some. V and J calls and clone size are copied from that table; D and trimming were computed from the DNA. The sample yields about 73,000 clones, over 60% seen once. This CDR3 is built from 15 residues. Trimming shortened V by 8 bases and J by 0 bases, and 13 bases separated the two germline ends.

Sequencing was done on a sample of peripheral blood. This clonotype originated in a man between 65 and 85 years old with COVID-19, enrolled during active disease. The chain has TRBV23-1 and TRBJ1-4; D call uncertain. TRBV23-1 is placed among ORFs of uncertain function. In DNA, the CDR3 is TGCGCCAGCGGGCCGGGGTTGGCAACTAATGAAAAACTGTTTTTT. Amino acids: CASGPGLATNEKLFF.